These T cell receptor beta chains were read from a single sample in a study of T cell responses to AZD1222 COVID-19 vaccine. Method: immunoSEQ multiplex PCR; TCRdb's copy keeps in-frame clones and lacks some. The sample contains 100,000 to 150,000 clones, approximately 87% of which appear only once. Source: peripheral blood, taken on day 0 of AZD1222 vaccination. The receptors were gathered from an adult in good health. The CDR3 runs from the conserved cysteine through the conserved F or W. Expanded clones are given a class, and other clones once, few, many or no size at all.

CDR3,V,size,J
CSVPDGTEAFF,TRBV29-1,-,TRBJ1-1
CASSLRGEQYF,TRBV5-4,-,TRBJ2-7
CASSSPGQGYEQYF,TRBV5-4,-,TRBJ2-7
CASSLGQLDYGYTF,TRBV7-8,-,TRBJ1-2
CAWSVRSGVSGNTIYF,TRBV30,-,TRBJ1-3
CASSLIPSPLHF,TRBV12-3/TRBV12-4,-,TRBJ1-6
CASSSPQAGVDGYTF,TRBV28,-,TRBJ1-2
CASRGTSGRAYNEQFF,TRBV5-1,-,TRBJ2-1
CASSSAANTEAFF,TRBV7-8,once,TRBJ1-1
CASSLWSQGGNQPQHF,TRBV28,-,TRBJ1-5
CASNSGQGFRDEQFF,TRBV27,-,TRBJ2-1
CATSRGGPRASGKGKTQYF,TRBV15,-,TRBJ2-5
CAWATQPTGTNGYTF,TRBV30,-,TRBJ1-2
CASSQPGNTIYF,TRBV28,-,TRBJ1-3
CASSQDRTSGYNEQFF,TRBV4-3,once,TRBJ2-1
CATARGIDEQYF,TRBV6-8,-,TRBJ2-7
CASSGQVPWDTQYF,TRBV21-1,-,TRBJ2-3
CASGVVASSTDTQYF,TRBV9,-,TRBJ2-3
CASSPWYQTNEKLFF,TRBV7-8,-,TRBJ1-4
CASSSMNTEAFF,TRBV27,-,TRBJ1-1
CASSEPIQGARDTEAFF,TRBV10-1,-,TRBJ1-1
CASSVDRRGNTIYF,TRBV9,-,TRBJ1-3
CASSVPQGYYEQYF,TRBV6-2/TRBV6-3,few,TRBJ2-7
CASSLPGAGRSGYTF,TRBV28,-,TRBJ1-2
CAWNLGIGYGYTF,TRBV30,-,TRBJ1-2
CASKSEGGRAAGELFF,TRBV27,-,TRBJ2-2
CASSFEDARRENIQYF,TRBV5-4,-,TRBJ2-4
CASSPTSGRGSGTDTQYF,TRBV18,-,TRBJ2-3
CASSDLGLRDTEAFF,TRBV7-6,-,TRBJ1-1
CASSVGAPGSALYNEQFF,TRBV9,-,TRBJ2-1
CASSSNGGMNTEAFF,TRBV4-1,-,TRBJ1-1
CASSSSPHNYNEQFF,TRBV5-4,-,TRBJ2-1
CASSLRTGIDNQPQHF,TRBV18,-,TRBJ1-5
CASSYDPGQGNEKLFF,TRBV6-5,-,TRBJ1-4
CATGKGGGNEQFF,TRBV27,once,TRBJ2-1
CASRRGPPSSYEQYF,TRBV6-5,-,TRBJ2-7
CASSLLGQGSEKLFF,TRBV5-6,-,TRBJ1-4
CASSSEYNEQFF,TRBV11-3,-,TRBJ2-1
CSVLPGNGETQYF,TRBV29-1,-,TRBJ2-5
CASSGTSLTKNIQYF,TRBV28,-,TRBJ2-4
CASSRLPGQGWNEQFF,TRBV6-4,-,TRBJ2-1
CASSWDEGQPQHF,TRBV2,-,TRBJ1-5
CASSSDPGQGNEQYF,TRBV5-1,-,TRBJ2-7
CASSPGGTNTGELFF,TRBV6-5,-,TRBJ2-2
CASSEFERELIYGYTF,TRBV6-1,-,TRBJ1-2